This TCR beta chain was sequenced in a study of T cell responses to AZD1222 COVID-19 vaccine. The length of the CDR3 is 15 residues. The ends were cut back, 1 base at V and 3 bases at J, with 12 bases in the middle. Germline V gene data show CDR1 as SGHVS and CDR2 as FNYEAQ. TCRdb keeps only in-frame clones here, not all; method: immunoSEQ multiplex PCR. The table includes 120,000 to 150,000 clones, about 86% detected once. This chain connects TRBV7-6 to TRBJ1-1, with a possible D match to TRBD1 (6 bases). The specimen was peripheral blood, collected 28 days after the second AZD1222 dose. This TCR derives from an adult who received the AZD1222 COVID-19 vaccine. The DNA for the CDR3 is TGTGCCAGCAGCTTAGACAGGGAGGATCACACTGAAGCTTTCTTT. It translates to CASSLDREDHTEAFF.